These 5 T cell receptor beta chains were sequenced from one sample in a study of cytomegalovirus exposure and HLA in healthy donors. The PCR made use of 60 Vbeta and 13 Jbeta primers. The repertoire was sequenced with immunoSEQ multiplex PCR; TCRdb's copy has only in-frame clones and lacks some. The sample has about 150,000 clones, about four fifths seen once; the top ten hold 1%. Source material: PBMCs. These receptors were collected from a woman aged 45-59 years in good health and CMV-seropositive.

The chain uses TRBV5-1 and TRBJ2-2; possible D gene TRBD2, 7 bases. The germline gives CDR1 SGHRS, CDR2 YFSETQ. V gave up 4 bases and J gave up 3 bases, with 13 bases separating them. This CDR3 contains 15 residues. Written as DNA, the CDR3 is TGCGCCAGCAGCATACTAGGGGGGGACACCGGGGAGCTGTTTTTT. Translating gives CASSILGGDTGELFF. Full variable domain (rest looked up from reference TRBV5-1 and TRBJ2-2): KAGVTQTPRYLIKTRGQQVTLSCSPISGHRSVSWYQQTPGQGLQFLFEYFSETQRNKGNFPGRFSGRQFSNSRSEMNVSTLELGDSALYLCASSILGGDTGELFFGEGSRLTVL.

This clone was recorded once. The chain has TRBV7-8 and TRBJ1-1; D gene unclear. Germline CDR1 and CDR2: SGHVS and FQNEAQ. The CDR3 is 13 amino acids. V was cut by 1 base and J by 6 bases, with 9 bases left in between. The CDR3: CASSLGGVPEAFF. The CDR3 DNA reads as TGTGCCAGCAGCTTAGGCGGGGTCCCTGAAGCTTTCTTT.

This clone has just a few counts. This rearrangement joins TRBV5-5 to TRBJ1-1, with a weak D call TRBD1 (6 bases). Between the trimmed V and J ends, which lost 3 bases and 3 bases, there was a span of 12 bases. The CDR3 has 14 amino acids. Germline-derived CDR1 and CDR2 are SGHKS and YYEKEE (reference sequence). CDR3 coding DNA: TGTGCCAGCAGCTATCGGAACAGGGACACTGAAGCTTTCTTT. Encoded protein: CASSYRNRDTEAFF.

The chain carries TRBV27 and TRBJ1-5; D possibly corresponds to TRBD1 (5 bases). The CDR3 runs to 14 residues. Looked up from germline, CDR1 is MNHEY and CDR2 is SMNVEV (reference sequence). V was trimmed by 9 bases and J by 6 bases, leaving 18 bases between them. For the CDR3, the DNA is TGTGCCAGTCTTCCTCAGGGTTCGACTCAGCCCCAGCATTTT. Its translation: CASLPQGSTQPQHF.

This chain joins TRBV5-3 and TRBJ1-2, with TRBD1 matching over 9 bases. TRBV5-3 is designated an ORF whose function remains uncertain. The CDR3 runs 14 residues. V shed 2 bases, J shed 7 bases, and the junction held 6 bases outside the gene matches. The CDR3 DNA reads TGTGCCAGAAGCTTTAGAGGGGACAGGGTTGGCTACACCTTC. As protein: CARSFRGDRVGYTF.